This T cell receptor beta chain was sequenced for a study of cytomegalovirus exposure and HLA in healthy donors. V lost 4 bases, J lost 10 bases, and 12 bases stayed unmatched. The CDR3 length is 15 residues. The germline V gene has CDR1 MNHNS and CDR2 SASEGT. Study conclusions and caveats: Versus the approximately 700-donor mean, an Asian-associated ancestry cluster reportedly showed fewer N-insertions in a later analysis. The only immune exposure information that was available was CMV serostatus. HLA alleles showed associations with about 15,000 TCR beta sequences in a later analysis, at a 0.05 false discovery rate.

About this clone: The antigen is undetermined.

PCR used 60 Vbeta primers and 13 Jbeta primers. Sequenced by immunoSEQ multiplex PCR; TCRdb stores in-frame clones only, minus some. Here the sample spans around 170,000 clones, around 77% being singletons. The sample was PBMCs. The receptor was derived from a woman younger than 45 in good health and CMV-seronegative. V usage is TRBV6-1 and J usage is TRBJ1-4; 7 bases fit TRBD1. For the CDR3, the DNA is TGTGCCAGCAGTGGCCTAACAGGGGCCCAAGGAAAACTGTTTTTT. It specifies CASSGLTGAQGKLFF.